The rows below give T cell receptor beta chains drawn from one sample of a study of PD-1 blockade in classical Hodgkin lymphoma. This table comes from immunoSEQ multiplex PCR, and its TCRdb copy is limited to in-frame clones, with some not included. The table has about 110,000 clones, about 89% seen once; the top ten hold less than 20%. The input for sequencing was peripheral blood mononuclear cells (PBMCs), taken before the second cycle of nivolumab. The receptor source for this set is a human donor with classical Hodgkin lymphoma. Each CDR3 is given with its conserved first and last residue.

14,TRBJ2-5,TRBV7-9,CASSPGQGGETQYF
13,TRBJ2-7,TRBV7-9,CASSPGHTYEQYF
18,TRBJ1-2,TRBV9,CASSPQPPRWGQPYGYTF
14,TRBJ1-1,TRBV7-9,CASSLALSGTEAFF
16,TRBJ2-5,TRBV11-2,CASSSDRGLYQETQYF
14,TRBJ1-1,TRBV7-6,CASSLAREGTEAFF
16,TRBJ2-3,TRBV30,CAWSVGTSVSTDTQYF
15,TRBJ1-1,TRBV7-6,CASSLGTGEDTEAFF
12,TRBJ2-7,TRBV6-6,CASSSDSYEQYF
17,TRBJ1-3,TRBV28,CASSPRQGFLSGNTIYF
15,TRBJ2-2,TRBV18,CASSLGAVATGELFF
14,TRBJ1-3,TRBV13,CASSLGNSGNTIYF
14,TRBJ2-2,TRBV11-2,CASSYIQGTGELFF
18,TRBJ1-5,TRBV27,CASSLSISPGSGNQPQHF
14,TRBJ2-1,TRBV5-4,CASSLGLAGDEQFF
14,TRBJ1-2,TRBV6-5,CASTTGTGAIGYTF
17,TRBJ2-2,TRBV11-2,CASSAANRETNTGELFF
18,TRBJ1-1,TRBV4-1,CASSQKPGTNAPNTEAFF
11,TRBJ1-2,TRBV6-1,CASSDKLGYTF
16,TRBJ2-2,TRBV5-6,CASSLIAGGNTGELFF
11,TRBJ2-7,TRBV28,CASSPIGEQYF
15,TRBJ1-2,TRBV7-2,CASSGRQGSNYGYTF
16,TRBJ2-1,TRBV28,CASIGGKFGSLNEQFF
16,TRBJ2-7,TRBV10-1,CASSESTGGSDYEQYF
15,TRBJ2-5,TRBV7-6,CASSPLAGGLETQYF
12,TRBJ2-3,TRBV25-1,CASSDFGDTQYF
15,TRBJ1-5,TRBV13,CASSLGRYSNQPQHF
16,TRBJ2-3,TRBV2,CASTSPSGSMTDTQYF
16,TRBJ2-7,TRBV7-2,CASSLGAGVPLREQYF
12,TRBJ1-5,TRBV6-5,CASSYSRTPQHF
14,TRBJ2-1,TRBV7-2,CASSNIAGANEQFF
12,TRBJ1-2,TRBV11-2,CASSKDRRDYTF
15,TRBJ2-1,TRBV18,CASSSGLAGGEEQFF
15,TRBJ1-3,TRBV5-1,CASSLGGTAGNTIYF
16,TRBJ2-3,TRBV13,CASSPPRRVSTDTQYF
11,TRBJ2-1,TRBV7-9,CSSGRTNEQFF
16,TRBJ2-1,TRBV6-5,CASSYTGGRARNEQFF
12,TRBJ2-7,TRBV27,CASSSVSYEQYF
14,TRBJ1-1,TRBV7-2,CASSFDTGGSIAFF
13,TRBJ2-7,TRBV10-3,CAISGYRGSEQYF